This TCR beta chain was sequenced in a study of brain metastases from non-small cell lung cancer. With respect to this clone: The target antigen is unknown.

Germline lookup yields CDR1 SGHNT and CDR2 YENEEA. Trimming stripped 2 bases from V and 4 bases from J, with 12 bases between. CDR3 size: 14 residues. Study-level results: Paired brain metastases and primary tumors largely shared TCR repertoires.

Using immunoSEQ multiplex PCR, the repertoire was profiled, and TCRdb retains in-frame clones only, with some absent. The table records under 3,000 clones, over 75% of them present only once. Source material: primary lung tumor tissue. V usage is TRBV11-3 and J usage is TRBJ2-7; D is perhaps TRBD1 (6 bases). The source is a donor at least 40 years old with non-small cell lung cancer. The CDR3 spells CASSLNNRVYEQYF. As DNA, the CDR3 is TGTGCCAGCAGCTTAAATAACAGGGTTTACGAGCAGTACTTC.